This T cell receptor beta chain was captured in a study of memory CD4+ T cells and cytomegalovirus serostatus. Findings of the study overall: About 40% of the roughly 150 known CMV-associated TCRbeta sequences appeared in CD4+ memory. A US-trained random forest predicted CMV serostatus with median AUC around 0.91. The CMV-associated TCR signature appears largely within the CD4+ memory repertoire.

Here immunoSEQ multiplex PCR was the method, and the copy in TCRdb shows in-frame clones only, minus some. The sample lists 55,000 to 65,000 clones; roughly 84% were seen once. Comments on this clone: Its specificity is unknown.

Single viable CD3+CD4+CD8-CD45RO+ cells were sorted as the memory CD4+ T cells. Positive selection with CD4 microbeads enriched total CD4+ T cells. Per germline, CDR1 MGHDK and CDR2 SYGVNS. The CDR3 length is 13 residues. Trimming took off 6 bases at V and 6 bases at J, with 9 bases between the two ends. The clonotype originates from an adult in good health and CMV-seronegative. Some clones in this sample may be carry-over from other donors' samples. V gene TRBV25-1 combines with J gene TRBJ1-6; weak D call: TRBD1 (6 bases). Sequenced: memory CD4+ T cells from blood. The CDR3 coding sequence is TGTGCCAGCAGAGGCAGGGGTAATTCACCCCTCCACTTT. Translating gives CASRGRGNSPLHF.